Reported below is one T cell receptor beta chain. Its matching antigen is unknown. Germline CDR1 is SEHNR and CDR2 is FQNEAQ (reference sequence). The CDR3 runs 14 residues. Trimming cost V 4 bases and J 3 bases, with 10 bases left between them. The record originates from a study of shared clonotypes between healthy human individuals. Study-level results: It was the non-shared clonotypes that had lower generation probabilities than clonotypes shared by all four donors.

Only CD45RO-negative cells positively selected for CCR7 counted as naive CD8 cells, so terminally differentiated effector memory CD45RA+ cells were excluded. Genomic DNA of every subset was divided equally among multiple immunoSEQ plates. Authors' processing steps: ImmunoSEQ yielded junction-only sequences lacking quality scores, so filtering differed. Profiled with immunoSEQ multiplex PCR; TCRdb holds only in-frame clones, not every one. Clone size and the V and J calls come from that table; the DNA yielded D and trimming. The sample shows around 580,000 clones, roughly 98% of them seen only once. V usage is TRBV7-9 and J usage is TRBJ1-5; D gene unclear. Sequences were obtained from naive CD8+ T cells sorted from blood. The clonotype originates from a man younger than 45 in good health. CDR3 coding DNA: TGTGCCAGCAGCTCCATTGGGCACAATCAGCCCCAGCATTTT. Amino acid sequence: CASSSIGHNQPQHF.